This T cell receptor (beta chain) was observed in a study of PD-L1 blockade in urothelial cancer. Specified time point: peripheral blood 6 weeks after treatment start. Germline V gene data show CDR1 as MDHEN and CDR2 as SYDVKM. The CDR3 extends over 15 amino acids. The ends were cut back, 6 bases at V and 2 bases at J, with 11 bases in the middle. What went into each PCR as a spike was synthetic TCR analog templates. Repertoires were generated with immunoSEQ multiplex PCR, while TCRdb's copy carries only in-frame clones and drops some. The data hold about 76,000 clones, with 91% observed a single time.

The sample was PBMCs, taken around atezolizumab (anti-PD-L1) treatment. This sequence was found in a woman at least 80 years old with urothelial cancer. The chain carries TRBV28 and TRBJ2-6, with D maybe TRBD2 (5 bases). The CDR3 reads CASSAKGAGANVLTF. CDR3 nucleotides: TGTGCCAGCAGCGCTAAGGGAGCTGGGGCCAACGTCCTGACTTTC.